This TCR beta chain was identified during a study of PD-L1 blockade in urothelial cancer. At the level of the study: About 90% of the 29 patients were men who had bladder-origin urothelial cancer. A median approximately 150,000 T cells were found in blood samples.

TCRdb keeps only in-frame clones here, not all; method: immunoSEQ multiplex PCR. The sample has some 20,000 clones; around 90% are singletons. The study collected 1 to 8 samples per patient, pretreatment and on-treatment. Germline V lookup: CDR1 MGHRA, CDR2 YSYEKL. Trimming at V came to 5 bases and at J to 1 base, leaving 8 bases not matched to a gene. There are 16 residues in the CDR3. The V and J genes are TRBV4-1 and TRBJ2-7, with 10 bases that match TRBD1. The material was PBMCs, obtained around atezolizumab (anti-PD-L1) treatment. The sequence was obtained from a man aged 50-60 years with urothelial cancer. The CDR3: CASSFQPGQGSYEQYF. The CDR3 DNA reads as TGCGCCAGCAGCTTTCAACCGGGACAGGGGTCCTACGAGCAGTACTTC.